The next 23 T cell receptor beta chains were all read from a single sample in a study of cytomegalovirus exposure and HLA in healthy donors. Some clones are missing from TCRdb's copy, which holds only in-frame ones; the method was immunoSEQ multiplex PCR. The sample shows 98,000 or so clones, about 85% of them seen only once. Sequencing used PBMCs. The receptors here all came from a young woman in good health and CMV-seronegative.

The rearrangement links TRBV10-3 to TRBJ2-7; 8 bases map to TRBD1. The ends lost 7 bases at V and 4 bases at J; junction bases unmatched: 6. Germline-derived CDR1 and CDR2 are ENHRY and SYGVKD. This CDR3 is 13 amino acids long. The CDR3 nucleotides are TGTGCCATCAACCCAGGGGGCGCGTACGAGCAGTACTTC. This encodes CAINPGGAYEQYF.

The chain recombines TRBV10-3 with TRBJ1-2; 10 bases agree with TRBD1. Germline V gene sequence: CDR1 ENHRY, CDR2 SYGVKD. This CDR3 has 11 amino acids. Trimming at V came to 8 bases and at J to 8 bases, leaving 2 bases not matched to a gene. The DNA of the CDR3 is TGTGCCATCGGGACAGGGGACGGCTACACCTTC. This encodes CAIGTGDGYTF.

This clone showed up just a few times. The chain combines TRBV4-2 with TRBJ2-7; a possible D gene is TRBD2 (6 bases). V dropped 0 bases and J dropped 2 bases, with 11 bases sitting between them. CDR3 length: 15 residues. Germline loops: CDR1 LGHNA, CDR2 YNFKEQ. CDR3 residues: CASSQDTGTPYEQYF. The CDR3 DNA sequence: TGTGCCAGCAGCCAAGATACCGGGACTCCCTACGAGCAGTACTTC.

This rearrangement joins TRBV19 to TRBJ2-7; tentatively, D is TRBD2 (6 bases). The germline V gene encodes CDR1 LNHDA and CDR2 SQIVND (reference sequence). The V gene lost 4 bases and the J gene lost 5 bases, with 12 bases spanning the gap. CDR3 length: 13 residues. The CDR3 DNA follows: TGTGCCAGTAGTAGCGGGGTCTACGACGAGCAGTACTTC. As protein: CASSSGVYDEQYF.

The count of this clone is one. The chain links TRBV2 to TRBJ1-3; D gene ambiguous. Between the trimmed V and J ends, which lost 9 bases and 4 bases, there was a span of 13 bases. Germline values: CDR1 SNHLY, CDR2 FYNNEI. There are 13 residues in the CDR3. Written as DNA, the CDR3 is TGTGCCAGTACGGAGTTTGCCGGAAACACCATATATTTT. It encodes CASTEFAGNTIYF.

This chain joins TRBV5-1 and TRBJ1-5; a weak D match, TRBD1 (5 bases). The CDR3 is 13 amino acids. With 0 bases removed from V and 8 bases from J, the gap between germline ends came to 9 bases. The germline V gene encodes CDR1 SGHRS and CDR2 YFSETQ. The CDR3 here is CASSLEGLEPQHF. CDR3 bases: TGCGCCAGCAGCTTGGAGGGGTTGGAGCCCCAGCATTTT.

The genes are TRBV6-6 and TRBJ1-6; D call uncertain. The CDR3 covers 13 residues. Germline V gives CDR1 MNHNY, CDR2 SVGAGI (reference sequence). V dropped 0 bases and J dropped 11 bases, with 8 bases sitting between them. CDR3 coding DNA: TGTGCCAGCAGTTACTCGGGCACCCCACCCCTCCACTTT. Its translation is CASSYSGTPPLHF.

The gene calls are TRBV6-1 and TRBJ1-1, with a possible D match to TRBD1 (6 bases). CDR1 MNHNS and CDR2 SASEGT come from the germline V gene. The CDR3 is 13 residues long. Deletions cut 1 base from V and 3 bases from J, with 6 bases between. The CDR3 nucleotides are TGTGCCAGCAGTGAAGGGGGGCACACTGAAGCTTTCTTT. The encoded protein is CASSEGGHTEAFF.

The chain combines TRBV6-5 with TRBJ1-1; 8 bases line up with TRBD1. Trimming cost V 5 bases and J 8 bases; bases outside gene matches: 4. The germline V gene has CDR1 MNHEY and CDR2 SVGAGI. This CDR3 has 12 amino acids. CDR3 in amino acids: CASSRDRGEAFF. CDR3 sequence (DNA): TGTGCCAGCAGTAGAGACAGGGGAGAAGCTTTCTTT.

The chain couples TRBV7-2 to TRBJ2-7, with TRBD2 matching over 7 bases. The CDR3 contains 19 residues. V shed 3 bases and J 4 bases; nucleotides not matched to a gene: 21. Per germline, CDR1 SGHTA and CDR2 FQGNSA. The CDR3 DNA sequence: TGTGCCAGCAGCTTCGACCAACTGTTGCGGGGGTTCGATACTTACGAGCAGTACTTC. This codes for CASSFDQLLRGFDTYEQYF.

For this clone: A read error is possible here, since a much larger clone lies one base away. J is TRBJ2-1 and V is TRBV25-1, with 10 bases aligning to TRBD2. There are 14 residues in the CDR3. The germline gives CDR1 MGHDK, CDR2 SYGVNS. The CDR3 is CASSPSGGDNGQFF. The CDR3 coding sequence is TGTGCCAGCAGTCCTAGCGGGGGTGACAATGGGCAGTTCTTC. The variable domain in full, with the rest retrieved from reference TRBV25-1 and TRBJ2-1, is EADIYQTPRYLVIGTGKKITLECSQTMGHDKMYWYQQDPGMELHLIHYSYGVNSTEKGDLSSESTVSRIRTEHFPLTLESARPSHTSQYLCASSPSGGDNGQFFGPGTRLTVL.

This chain uses TRBV5-4 with TRBJ2-3; 13 positions agree with TRBD2. From germline, CDR1 is SGHNT and CDR2 YYREEE (reference sequence). V lost 5 bases to trimming and J lost 0 bases; unmatched junction nucleotides: 12. There are 19 residues in the CDR3. The DNA for the CDR3 is TGTGCCAGCAGTTCCTCCCCGCGACTAGCGGGGGGTAGCACAGATACGCAGTATTTT. Translating it yields CASSSSPRLAGGSTDTQYF. The variable domain in full, completed from reference TRBV5-4 and TRBJ2-3, reads ETGVTQSPTHLIKTRGQQVTLRCSSQSGHNTVSWYQQALGQGPQFIFQYYREEENGRGNFPPRFSGLQFPNYSSELNVNALELDDSALYLCASSSSPRLAGGSTDTQYFGPGTRLTVL.

The V call is TRBV9, the J call TRBJ1-4, with a tentative D call TRBD1 (6 bases). Germline lookup yields CDR1 SGDLS and CDR2 YYNGEE. CDR3 length equals 16 residues. The V end was cut by 4 bases, the J end by 0 bases, with 13 bases between. In DNA form, the CDR3 reads TGTGCCAGCAGCCTCAACGGACAGCCAACTAATGAAAAACTGTTTTTT. This sequence encodes CASSLNGQPTNEKLFF. Together with reference TRBV9 and TRBJ1-4, the CDR3 gives the full variable domain: DSGVTQTPKHLITATGQRVTLRCSPRSGDLSVYWYQQSLDQGLQFLIQYYNGEERAKGNILERFSAQQFPDLHSELNLSSLELGDSALYFCASSLNGQPTNEKLFFGSGTQLSVL.

V usage is TRBV5-1 and J usage is TRBJ1-1; D is uncertain. Germline V CDR1 and CDR2: SGHRS, YFSETQ. This CDR3 has 13 residues. The V end lost 1 base, the J end lost 7 bases, and 11 bases lay between the germline ends. The CDR3 region has the DNA TGCGCCAGCAGCTTGCTCGGGTTGGATGAAGCTTTCTTT. This codes for CASSLLGLDEAFF.

The genes are TRBV6-6 and TRBJ2-1, with D tentatively TRBD2 (5 bases). The CDR3 runs 16 residues. Germline V CDR1 and CDR2: MNHNY, SVGAGI (reference sequence). Trimming stripped 4 bases from V and 3 bases from J, with 16 bases between. This CDR3 is CASSFPPGGLYNEQFF. DNA of the CDR3: TGTGCCAGCAGTTTCCCCCCTGGCGGGCTCTACAATGAGCAGTTCTTC.

The J gene is TRBJ2-7, the V gene TRBV14; tentatively, D is TRBD1 (6 bases). This CDR3 has 15 amino acids. Germline V gives CDR1 SGHDN, CDR2 FVKESK. Trimming took off 4 bases at V and 0 bases at J, with 13 bases between the two ends. CDR3 sequence reads: CASSLVGGSSYEQYF. CDR3 coding DNA: TGTGCCAGCAGCCTCGTTGGGGGCAGCTCCTACGAGCAGTACTTC.

This chain connects TRBV2 to TRBJ1-2; no firm D call. The CDR3 contains 14 residues. The germline gives CDR1 SNHLY, CDR2 FYNNEI. The V end was cut by 6 bases, the J end by 3 bases, with 14 bases between. The CDR3 coding sequence is TGTGCCAGCAGCCCCCGTGGCCCCGACTATGGCTACACCTTC. Translation gives CASSPRGPDYGYTF. Using reference TRBV2 and TRBJ1-2 for the parts outside the CDR3, the full variable domain is EPEVTQTPSHQVTQMGQEVILRCVPISNHLYFYWYRQILGQKVEFLVSFYNNEISEKSEIFDDQFSVERPDGSNFTLKIRSTKLEDSAMYFCASSPRGPDYGYTFGSGTRLTVV.

The rearrangement joins TRBV5-1 to TRBJ2-7, with a weak D call TRBD2 (7 bases). The germline V gene has CDR1 SGHRS and CDR2 YFSETQ. V shed 2 bases and J shed 2 bases, with 11 bases lying between them. The CDR3 consists of 14 residues. The CDR3: CASSFKRDTYEQYF. The CDR3 DNA sequence: TGCGCCAGCAGCTTCAAGCGGGACACCTACGAGCAGTACTTC.

This clone was counted between two and nine times. The rearrangement links TRBV11-2 to TRBJ2-7, with D hard to call. The V gene's germline CDR1 is SGHAT and CDR2 FQNNGV. The CDR3 totals 13 residues. V dropped 3 bases and J dropped 4 bases, with 10 bases sitting between them. The CDR3 loop is CASSLSGVYEQYF. The CDR3 DNA sequence: TGTGCCAGCAGCTTGTCCGGAGTGTACGAGCAGTACTTC. The full variable domain, its missing parts supplied by reference TRBV11-2 and TRBJ2-7, is EAGVAQSPRYKIIEKRQSVAFWCNPISGHATLYWYQQILGQGPKLLIQFQNNGVVDDSQLPKDRFSAERLKGVDSTLKIQPAKLEDSAVYLCASSLSGVYEQYFGPGTRLTVT.

This chain uses TRBV28 with TRBJ2-5, with D perhaps TRBD1 (7 bases). The CDR3 loop spans 14 amino acids. The germline V gene has CDR1 MDHEN and CDR2 SYDVKM. V gave up 5 bases and J gave up 5 bases, with 15 bases separating them. CDR3 in DNA: TGTGCCAGCAGTAAGTCAGGGGGAGGTGAGACCCAGTACTTC. Translated: CASSKSGGGETQYF. The full variable domain, in which reference TRBV28 and TRBJ2-5 provide the parts outside the CDR3, is DVKVTQSSRYLVKRTGEKVFLECVQDMDHENMFWYRQDPGLGLRLIYFSYDVKMKEKGDIPEGYSVSREKKERFSLILESASTNQTSMYLCASSKSGGGETQYFGPGTRLLVL.

This chain connects TRBV7-8 to TRBJ2-1; 7 bases map to TRBD1. V shed 5 bases and J 2 bases; nucleotides not matched to a gene: 9. Germline V gene data show CDR1 as SGHVS and CDR2 as FQNEAQ. The CDR3 totals 16 residues. The DNA for the CDR3 is TGTGCCAGCAGCCGCCCTAGGACAGGTACCTACAATGAGCAGTTCTTC. Amino acid sequence: CASSRPRTGTYNEQFF.

The sample holds one count of this clone. The V and J genes are TRBV5-1 and TRBJ2-5, with D possibly being TRBD1 (6 bases). Germline V gene data show CDR1 as SGHRS and CDR2 as YFSETQ. This CDR3 contains 16 residues. V was clipped by 4 bases and J by 5 bases, with 21 bases between them. The CDR3 loop reads CASSPYSQGLEETQYF. The CDR3 DNA follows: TGCGCCAGCAGCCCCTATTCCCAGGGGCTGGAGGAGACCCAGTACTTC. The full variable domain, in which reference TRBV5-1 and TRBJ2-5 provide the parts outside the CDR3, is KAGVTQTPRYLIKTRGQQVTLSCSPISGHRSVSWYQQTPGQGLQFLFEYFSETQRNKGNFPGRFSGRQFSNSRSEMNVSTLELGDSALYLCASSPYSQGLEETQYFGPGTRLLVL.

The chain couples TRBV5-1 to TRBJ2-5, with D tentatively TRBD1 (6 bases). V was cut by 0 bases and J by 5 bases, with 8 bases left in between. The CDR3 is 13 amino acids. Looked up from germline, CDR1 is SGHRS and CDR2 is YFSETQ. The CDR3 sequence: CASSLAGVETQYF. The CDR3 DNA is TGCGCCAGCAGCTTGGCAGGGGTGGAGACCCAGTACTTC.